A single sample is the source of the 19 T cell receptor beta chains below, sequenced in a study of persistence of HIV-infected CD4 T cells. For these receptors, no antigen is known. Anti-CD3/anti-CD28 beads served as a nonspecific positive control stimulus. Sorting of responding CD4+ T cells relied on upregulated CD40 ligand together with CD69. The libraries were made with immunoSEQ version 4 in survey mode. The data were produced by immunoSEQ multiplex PCR, yet TCRdb's version contains in-frame clones alone and is incomplete. The sample has about 43,000 clones, around 89% seen once. Specimen: CD4+ T cells sorted from PBMCs after roughly 18-hour stimulation, collected from a patient who received antiretroviral therapy. These receptors all come from an adult man with HIV who was CMV-seropositive.

J is TRBJ1-4 and V is TRBV3-1 (or the pseudogene TRBV3-2); D possibly corresponds to TRBD1 (5 bases). Deletions cut 3 bases from V and 7 bases from J, with 12 bases between. Per the germline V gene, CDR1 is LGHDT and CDR2 is YNNKEL (reference sequence). This CDR3 spans 14 amino acids. This chain's CDR3 is CASSHRVEREKLFF. The DNA of the CDR3 is TGTGCCAGCAGCCACAGGGTCGAACGTGAAAAACTGTTTTTT.

This chain uses TRBV29-1 with TRBJ1-2; D might be TRBD1 (6 bases). CDR1 is SQVTM, CDR2 ANQGSEA, per germline. CDR3 length: 12 residues. V was trimmed by 5 bases and J by 4 bases, leaving 11 bases between them. The CDR3 region has the DNA TGCAGCGTTCAGCAGGGGAGCTATGGCTACACCTTC. This gives the protein CSVQQGSYGYTF.

V is TRBV29-1 and J is TRBJ2-3; D possibly uses TRBD1 or TRBD2 (5 bases each). Germline CDR1 is SQVTM and CDR2 is ANQGSEA. Trimming stripped 6 bases from V and 0 bases from J, with 16 bases between. The CDR3 totals 15 residues. CDR3 DNA: TGCAGCGTGGGACGGAGAACGACTAGCACAGATACGCAGTATTTT. Amino acids: CSVGRRTTSTDTQYF.

The rearrangement links TRBV18 to TRBJ2-3; TRBD1 agrees at 8 bases. In germline, CDR1 is KGHSH, CDR2 LQKENI. V was pared by 4 bases and J by 6 bases, with 15 bases of the junction left unmatched. The CDR3 loop spans 17 amino acids. The CDR3 DNA follows: TGTGCCAGCTCACTTTCTAGGCCAGGGGGCCCCAAGGATACGCAGTATTTT. It yields the protein CASSLSRPGGPKDTQYF.

CDR3 loop: CASSEARKKLFF. DNA of the CDR3: TGTGCCAGTAGTGAAGCGAGGAAAAAACTGTTTTTT. This rearrangement joins TRBV19 to TRBJ1-4, with unresolved D. The V gene lost 5 bases and the J gene lost 9 bases, with 10 bases spanning the gap. CDR1 LNHDA and CDR2 SQIVND come from the germline V gene (reference sequence). The CDR3 consists of 12 residues.

The gene calls are TRBV18 and TRBJ2-3; 8 nucleotides match TRBD1. With 3 bases clipped from V and 5 bases from J, the junction kept 4 bases outside the gene matches. CDR1 and CDR2 from the germline V gene are KGHSH and LQKENI. The CDR3 is made up of 14 amino acids. The CDR3, as DNA: TGTGCCAGCTCACCGACAGGGGTAGGAGATACGCAGTATTTT. The encoded protein is CASSPTGVGDTQYF.

The chain combines TRBV30 with TRBJ1-1, with D tentatively TRBD1 (6 bases). CDR1 is GTSNPN, CDR2 SVGIG, per germline (reference sequence). The CDR3 length is 13 residues. Trimming left V 5 bases short and J 5 bases short, with 15 bases between. Here the CDR3 reads CAWLEWGATEAFF. CDR3 sequence (DNA): TGTGCCTGGCTAGAATGGGGGGCAACTGAAGCTTTCTTT.

The V call is TRBV10-3, the J call TRBJ2-2; unclear D gene. Trimming removed 6 bases from V and 2 bases from J, with 10 bases in between. Germline V CDR1 and CDR2: ENHRY, SYGVKD. The length of the CDR3 is 14 residues. In DNA, the CDR3 is TGTGCCATCAGCCCTCATTCAAACACCGGGGAGCTGTTTTTT. Translated: CAISPHSNTGELFF.

The V gene is TRBV24-1, the J gene TRBJ2-7; the D call may be TRBD1 or TRBD2 (5 bases each). This CDR3 spans 16 amino acids. CDR1 and CDR2 (germline): KGHDR, SFDVKD. The V end was cut by 4 bases, the J end by 5 bases, with 20 bases between. The CDR3 spells CATSDSGTLGSDEQYF. CDR3 nucleotide sequence: TGTGCCACCAGTGACTCCGGGACCCTGGGGAGCGACGAGCAGTACTTC.

The chain combines TRBV19 with TRBJ2-4; no clear D. V lost 2 bases and J lost 3, with 11 bases in between. Germline CDR1 LNHDA, CDR2 SQIVND (reference sequence). The CDR3 is 15 residues long. CDR3 in DNA: TGTGCCAGTAGTATATCTGGGGTGAGCAAAAACATTCAGTACTTC. Amino acids: CASSISGVSKNIQYF.

The chain recombines TRBV3-1 (or the pseudogene TRBV3-2) with TRBJ2-1, with D maybe TRBD1 (6 bases). The germline V and J ends were trimmed by 1 base and 7 bases, with 14 bases remaining between them. CDR1 and CDR2 from the germline V gene are LGHDT and YNNKEL (reference sequence). CDR3 length: 15 residues. The CDR3 reads CASSQVGAQRNEQFF. The CDR3 DNA reads as TGTGCCAGCAGCCAAGTGGGGGCCCAGCGGAATGAGCAGTTCTTC.

In its sample, this clone was seen a few times. The CDR3, as DNA: TGTGCCAGCAGTTACGACAGGACGTCCTACGAGCAGTACTTC. Encoded protein: CASSYDRTSYEQYF. This chain joins TRBV6-5 and TRBJ2-7, with D possibly matching TRBD1 (6 bases). CDR3 length equals 14 residues. V lost 2 bases, J lost 1 base, and 9 bases lay in between. In germline, CDR1 is MNHEY, CDR2 SVGAGI.

The J gene is TRBJ2-7, the V gene TRBV3-1 (or the pseudogene TRBV3-2); D remains ambiguous. V was clipped by 1 base and J by 2 bases, with 0 bases between them. The CDR3 covers 11 residues. The germline gives CDR1 LGHDT, CDR2 YNNKEL (reference sequence). The CDR3 spells CASSQAYEQYF. The CDR3 DNA is TGTGCCAGCAGCCAAGCCTACGAGCAGTACTTC.

This clone was observed a handful of times. As DNA, the CDR3 is TGTGCCAGCAGCTTGATAGGGCTACCTAGCACAGATACGCAGTATTTT. Translation gives CASSLIGLPSTDTQYF. The J gene is TRBJ2-3, the V gene TRBV5-5, with D unclear. The CDR3 spans 16 residues. Deletions cut 1 base from V and 0 bases from J, with 12 bases between. In germline, CDR1 is SGHKS, CDR2 YYEKEE (reference sequence).

The chain has TRBV2 and TRBJ1-1; the match to TRBD1 covers 9 bases. Germline CDR1 reads SNHLY; CDR2 reads FYNNEI. The CDR3 loop spans 13 amino acids. The V gene end was trimmed by 4 bases and the J gene end by 3 bases; junction bases not matched to a gene: 0. The CDR3 region is CASSGTGDTEAFF. CDR3 coding DNA: TGTGCCAGCAGTGGGACAGGGGACACTGAAGCTTTCTTT.

DNA for the CDR3: TGTGCCAGCAGCCAAGCGGGGGCGGATACGCAGTATTTT. Amino acid sequence: CASSQAGADTQYF. The chain combines TRBV14 with TRBJ2-3; D possibly matches TRBD1 or TRBD2 (6 bases each). The CDR3 sequence is 13 residues long. Germline V lookup: CDR1 SGHDN, CDR2 FVKESK. The V gene lost 1 base and the J gene lost 6 bases, with 8 bases spanning the gap.

The chain links TRBV30 to TRBJ2-3; 8 bases align to TRBD1. This CDR3 spans 16 amino acids. In germline, CDR1 is GTSNPN, CDR2 SVGIG (reference sequence). V was clipped by 2 bases and J by 4 bases; unmatched bases: 11. CDR3 loop: CAWSKGQAGSADTQYF. In DNA, the CDR3 is TGTGCCTGGAGTAAGGGACAGGCCGGTAGCGCAGATACGCAGTATTTT.

The chain carries TRBV5-6 and TRBJ1-5; no definite D call. The CDR3 consists of 16 residues. The germline CDR1 and CDR2 sequences are SGHDT and YYEEEE. V dropped 0 bases and J dropped 0 bases, with 10 bases sitting between them. The CDR3 DNA sequence: TGTGCCAGCAGCTTGGGGTCCCGTCATAGCAATCAGCCCCAGCATTTT. Encoded protein: CASSLGSRHSNQPQHF.

On this clone itself: Different DNA sequences within this sample yield the same CDR3. This chain joins TRBV7-2 and TRBJ2-7, with D possibly called TRBD1 or TRBD2 (6 bases each). From germline, CDR1 is SGHTA and CDR2 FQGNSA. V dropped 1 base and J dropped 0 bases, with 13 bases sitting between them. This CDR3 region has 16 residues. CDR3 residues: CASSLGGRGNSYEQYF. The CDR3 DNA sequence: TGTGCCAGCAGCTTAGGGGGGCGGGGCAACTCCTACGAGCAGTACTTC. The full variable domain, its missing parts supplied by reference TRBV7-2 and TRBJ2-7, is GAGVSQSPSNKVTEKGKDVELRCDPISGHTALYWYRQSLGQGLEFLIYFQGNSAPDKSGLPSDRFSAERTGGSVSTLTIQRTQQEDSAVYLCASSLGGRGNSYEQYFGPGTRLTVT.